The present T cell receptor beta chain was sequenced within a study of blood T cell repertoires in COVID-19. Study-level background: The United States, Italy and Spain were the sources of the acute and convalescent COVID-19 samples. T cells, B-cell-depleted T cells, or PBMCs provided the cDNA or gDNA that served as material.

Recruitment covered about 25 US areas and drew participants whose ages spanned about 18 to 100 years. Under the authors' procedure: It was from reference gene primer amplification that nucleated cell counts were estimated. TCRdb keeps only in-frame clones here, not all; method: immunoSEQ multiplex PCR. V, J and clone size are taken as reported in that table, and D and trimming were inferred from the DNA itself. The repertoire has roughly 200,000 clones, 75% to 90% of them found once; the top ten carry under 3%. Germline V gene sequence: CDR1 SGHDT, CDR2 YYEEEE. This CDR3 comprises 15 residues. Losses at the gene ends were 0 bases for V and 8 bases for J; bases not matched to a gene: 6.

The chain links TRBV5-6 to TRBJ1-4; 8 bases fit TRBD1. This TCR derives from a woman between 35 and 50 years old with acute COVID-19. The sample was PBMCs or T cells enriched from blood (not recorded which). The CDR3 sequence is CASSLAGTGSEKLFF. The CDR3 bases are TGTGCCAGCAGCTTGGCTGGGACAGGCAGCGAAAAACTGTTTTTT. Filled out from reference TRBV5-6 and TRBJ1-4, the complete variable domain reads DAGVTQSPTHLIKTRGQQVTLRCSPKSGHDTVSWYQQALGQGPQFIFQYYEEEERQRGNFPDRFSGHQFPNYSSELNVNALLLGDSALYLCASSLAGTGSEKLFFGSGTQLSVL.